This T cell receptor beta chain was recorded in a study of cytomegalovirus exposure and HLA in healthy donors. Produced via immunoSEQ multiplex PCR; TCRdb's table is partial and in-frame only. This sample has some 130,000 clones, with about 91% found just once. The CDR3 loop spans 12 amino acids. The germline V gene has CDR1 SGHRS and CDR2 YFSETQ. V lost 0 bases and J 5 bases, leaving 6 bases between the germline ends. This clone appeared a few times. Distinct nucleotide sequences in the sample also encode this CDR3. This chain links TRBV5-1 with TRBJ2-7, with D unresolved. The receptor's source is a young woman in good health and CMV-seronegative. Sequencing was performed on PBMCs. The CDR3 reads CASSLGSNEQYF. The DNA for the CDR3 is TGCGCCAGCAGCTTGGGTTCCAACGAGCAGTACTTC.